The following is a T cell receptor (beta chain) sequence with its context. The antigen is unknown. PCR involved 60 Vbeta and 13 Jbeta primers. The method was immunoSEQ multiplex PCR; TCRdb's version includes in-frame clones alone and lacks a portion of them. Among about 84,000 clones, about 77% were seen once, and the ten largest hold nearly 2.5%. The CDR3 has 16 residues. Germline V gives CDR1 SGHNT, CDR2 YENEEA. J was trimmed by 5 bases and V by 1 base; bases with no gene match: 7. The data were taken from a study of cytomegalovirus exposure and HLA in healthy donors. Study-wide results and caveats: Because they were indistinguishable, some V segments, including TRBV6-2 and TRBV6-3, were excluded. The HLA-A and HLA-B alleles of most subjects were reportedly predicted accurately from TCR beta sequences. Per a prior analysis, the majority of TCR beta V segments were productive roughly 87% or roughly 30% of the time. Researchers reported in a later analysis that a missense DCLRE1C variant was tied to TCR beta V- and J-gene trimming.

The TCR sequence derives from a male donor in good health and CMV-seropositive. Input material: PBMCs. The chain combines TRBV11-3 with TRBJ2-1, with TRBD1 identical over 8 bases. DNA for the CDR3: TGTGCCAGCAGCTTAGTTGGACAGGGCAAACACAATGAGCAGTTCTTC. This translates into CASSLVGQGKHNEQFF. The full variable domain, with the rest looked up from reference TRBV11-3 and TRBJ2-1, is EAGVVQSPRYKIIEKKQPVAFWCNPISGHNTLYWYLQNLGQGPELLIRYENEEAVDDSQLPKDRFSAERLKGVDSTLKIQPAELGDSAVYLCASSLVGQGKHNEQFFGPGTRLTVL.